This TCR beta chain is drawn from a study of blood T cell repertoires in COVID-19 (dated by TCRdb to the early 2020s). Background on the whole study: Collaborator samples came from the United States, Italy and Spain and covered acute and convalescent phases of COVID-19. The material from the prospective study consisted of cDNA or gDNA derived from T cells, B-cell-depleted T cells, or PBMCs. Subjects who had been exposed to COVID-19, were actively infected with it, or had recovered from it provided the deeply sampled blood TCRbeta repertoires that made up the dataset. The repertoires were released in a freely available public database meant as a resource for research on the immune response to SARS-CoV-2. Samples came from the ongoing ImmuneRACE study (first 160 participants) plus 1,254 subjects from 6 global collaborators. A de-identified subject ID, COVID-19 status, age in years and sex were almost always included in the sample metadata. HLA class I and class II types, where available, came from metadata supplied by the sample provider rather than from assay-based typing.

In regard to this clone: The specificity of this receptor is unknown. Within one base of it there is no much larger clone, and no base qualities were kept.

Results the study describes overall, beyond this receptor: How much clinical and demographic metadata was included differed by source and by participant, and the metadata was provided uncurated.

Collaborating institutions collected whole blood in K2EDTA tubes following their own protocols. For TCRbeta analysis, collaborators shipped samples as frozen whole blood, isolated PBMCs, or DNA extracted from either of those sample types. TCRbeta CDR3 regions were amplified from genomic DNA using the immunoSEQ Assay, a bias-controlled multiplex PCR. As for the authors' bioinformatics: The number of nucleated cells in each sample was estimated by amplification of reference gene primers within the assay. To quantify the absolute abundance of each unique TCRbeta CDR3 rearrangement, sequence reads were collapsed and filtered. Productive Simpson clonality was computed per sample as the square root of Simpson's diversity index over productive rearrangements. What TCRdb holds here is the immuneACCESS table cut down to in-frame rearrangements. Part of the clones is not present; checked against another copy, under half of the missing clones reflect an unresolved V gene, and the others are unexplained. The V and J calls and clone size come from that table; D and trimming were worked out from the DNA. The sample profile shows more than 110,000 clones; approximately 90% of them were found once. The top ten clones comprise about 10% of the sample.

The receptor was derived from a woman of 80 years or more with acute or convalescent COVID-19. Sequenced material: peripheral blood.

The nucleotides are TGTGCCAGCAGTTACTCGGGGGGTCACGTCGATTCACCCCTCCACTTT. Translated, this gives CASSYSGGHVDSPLHF. Recombination joined TRBV6-5 with TRBJ1-6, with TRBD1 as a weak D call on 5 bases. CDR1 is given as MNHEY and CDR2 as SVGAGI, both from the germline V gene. Between the V and J ends, shortened by 0 bases and 8 bases respectively, the junction contains 14 bases. CDR3 length: 16 amino acids, cysteine to phenylalanine. Just CDR3 DNA is preserved here, 48 bases in frame from base 1.